This T cell receptor beta chain comes out of a study of blood T cell repertoires in COVID-19. As for the study in general: Acute and convalescent COVID-19 specimens originated in the United States, Italy and Spain. Nucleic acid was either cDNA or gDNA, and it came from T cells, B-cell-depleted T cells, or PBMCs.

The CDR3 is 15 amino acids. J was trimmed by 3 bases and V by 7 bases; bases with no gene match: 10. Germline V gene sequence: CDR1 LNHNV, CDR2 YYDKDF (reference sequence). This table comes from immunoSEQ multiplex PCR, and its TCRdb copy is limited to in-frame clones, with some not included. The sample lists 200,000 to 300,000 clones, around nine tenths occurring once. The study recruited people aged 18 to 89 years across some 23 US areas. No more than 2 weeks before study entry, exposed participants had met a case of COVID-19. This chain joins TRBV15 and TRBJ1-1; 8 bases are a match to TRBD1. This receptor was taken from a woman aged 40 to 50 who had been exposed to COVID-19. Sequenced: PBMCs or T cells enriched from blood (not recorded which). The DNA of the CDR3 is TGTGCCACCAAAAAAACAGGGGGGGCGGACACTGAAGCTTTCTTT. This codes for CATKKTGGADTEAFF.